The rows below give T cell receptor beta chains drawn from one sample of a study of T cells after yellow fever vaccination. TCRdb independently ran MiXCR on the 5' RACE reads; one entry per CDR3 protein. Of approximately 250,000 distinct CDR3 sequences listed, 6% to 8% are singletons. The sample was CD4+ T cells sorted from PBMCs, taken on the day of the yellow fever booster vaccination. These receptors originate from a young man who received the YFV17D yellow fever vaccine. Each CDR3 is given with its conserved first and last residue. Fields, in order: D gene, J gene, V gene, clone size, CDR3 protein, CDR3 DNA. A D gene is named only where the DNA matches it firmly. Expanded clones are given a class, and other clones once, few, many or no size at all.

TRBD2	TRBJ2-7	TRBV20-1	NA	CSARDGTSGSYEQYF	TGCAGTGCTAGAGATGGGACTAGCGGGAGCTACGAGCAGTACTTC
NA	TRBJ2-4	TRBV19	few	CASSINFQNIQYF	TGTGCCAGTAGTATAAACTTTCAAAACATTCAGTACTTC
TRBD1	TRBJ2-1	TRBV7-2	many	CASSGQGAVDEQFF	TGTGCCAGCAGCGGACAGGGAGCAGTCGATGAGCAGTTCTTC
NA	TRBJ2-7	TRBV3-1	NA	CASSQAQFSYEQYF	TGTGCCAGCAGCCAAGCTCAATTCTCCTACGAGCAGTACTTC
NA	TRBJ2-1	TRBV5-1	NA	CASSLVSFRGNEQFF	TGCGCCAGCAGCTTGGTTTCCTTTCGTGGAAATGAGCAGTTCTTC
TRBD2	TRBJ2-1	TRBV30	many	CAWRLASNNEQFF	TGTGCCTGGAGACTAGCGTCCAACAATGAGCAGTTCTTC
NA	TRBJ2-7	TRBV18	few	CASSPRGGGEQYF	TGTGCCAGCTCACCACGGGGAGGCGGCGAGCAGTACTTC
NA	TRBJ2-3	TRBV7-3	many	CASSLSSGVAQYF	TGTGCCAGCAGCTTATCGTCGGGGGTCGCGCAGTATTTT
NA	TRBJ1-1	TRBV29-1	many	CSVEWSRLQNTEAFF	TGCAGCGTTGAATGGAGTCGGCTACAGAACACTGAAGCTTTCTTT
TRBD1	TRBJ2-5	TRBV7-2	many	CASSQGAGQETQYF	TGTGCCAGCAGCCAGGGGGCGGGACAAGAGACCCAGTACTTC
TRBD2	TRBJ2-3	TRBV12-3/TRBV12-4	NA	CASSSRTSGRTDTQYF	TGTGCCAGCAGTTCCCGTACTAGCGGGCGCACAGATACGCAGTATTTT
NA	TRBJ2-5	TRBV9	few	CASSVRGFRETQYF	TGTGCCAGCAGCGTAAGGGGGTTTAGAGAGACCCAGTACTTC
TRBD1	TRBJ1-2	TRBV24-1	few	CATATGDYGYTF	TGTGCCACCGCTACAGGGGACTATGGCTACACCTTC
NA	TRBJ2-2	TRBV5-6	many	CASSLAGRAGELFF	TGTGCCAGCAGCTTGGCCGGAAGGGCCGGGGAGCTGTTTTTT
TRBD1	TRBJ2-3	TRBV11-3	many	CASSARMTGPTATDTQYF	TGTGCCAGCAGCGCCCGAATGACAGGGCCCACGGCCACAGATACGCAGTATTTT
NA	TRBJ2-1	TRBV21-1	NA	CPGRSFYNEQFF	TGCCCGGGCCGCAGCTTCTACAATGAGCAGTTCTTC
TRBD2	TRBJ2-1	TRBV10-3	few	CAISLGLAGGVEQFF	TGTGCCATCAGTCTGGGACTAGCGGGAGGGGTTGAGCAGTTCTTC
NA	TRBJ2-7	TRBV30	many	CAFKGLSSEQYF	TGTGCCTTTAAGGGACTCTCCAGCGAGCAGTACTTC
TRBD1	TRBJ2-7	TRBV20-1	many	CSAETDRGPYEQYF	TGCAGTGCTGAGACAGACAGGGGTCCCTACGAGCAGTACTTC
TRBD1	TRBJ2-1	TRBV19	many	CASRTSRQGREQFF	TGTGCCAGTCGCACCTCCCGACAGGGGAGGGAGCAGTTCTTC
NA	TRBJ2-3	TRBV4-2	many	CASSHDLGGRDTQYF	TGTGCCAGCAGCCATGATTTGGGGGGACGAGATACGCAGTATTTT
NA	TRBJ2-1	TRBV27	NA	CASKATGTRNEQFF	TGTGCCAGCAAGGCCACCGGGACACGCAATGAGCAGTTCTTC
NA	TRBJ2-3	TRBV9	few	CASSVLQSSTDTQYF	TGTGCCAGCAGCGTGTTACAGTCTAGCACAGATACGCAGTATTTT
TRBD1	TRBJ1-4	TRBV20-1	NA	CSARASDWTGNEKLFF	TGCAGTGCTAGAGCCTCGGACTGGACAGGGAATGAAAAACTGTTTTTT
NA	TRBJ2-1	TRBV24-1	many	CATSDRPQTRFIEQFF	TGTGCCACCAGTGATCGCCCGCAGACTAGGTTCATTGAGCAGTTCTTC
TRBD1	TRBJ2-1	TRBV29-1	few	CSVSTGTGGYNEQFF	TGCAGCGTTTCGACCGGGACAGGCGGCTACAATGAGCAGTTCTTC
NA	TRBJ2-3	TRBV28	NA	CATLKGVGQDTQYF	TGTGCCACCTTAAAGGGGGTGGGGCAAGATACGCAGTATTTT
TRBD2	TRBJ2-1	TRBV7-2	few	CASSLGPSGGGRLFF	TGTGCCAGCAGCTTAGGGCCTAGCGGGGGGGGGAGGTTGTTCTTC
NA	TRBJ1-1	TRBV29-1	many	CSVVAAPEAFF	TGCAGCGTTGTGGCAGCCCCTGAAGCTTTCTTT
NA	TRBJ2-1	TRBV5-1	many	CASSLKSGQPYNEQFF	TGCGCCAGCAGCTTGAAGTCAGGACAGCCCTACAATGAGCAGTTCTTC
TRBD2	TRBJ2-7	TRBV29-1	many	CSVEGLGLAGGPGEQYF	TGCAGCGTTGAAGGCTTGGGACTAGCGGGAGGGCCGGGGGAGCAGTACTTC
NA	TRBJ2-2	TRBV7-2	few	CASSLAVVSNGELFF	TGTGCCAGCAGCTTAGCCGTAGTCTCAAACGGGGAGCTGTTTTTT
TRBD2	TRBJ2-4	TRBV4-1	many	CASSQVTGGNKNIQYF	TGCGCCAGCAGCCAAGTTACGGGGGGGAACAAAAACATTCAGTACTTC
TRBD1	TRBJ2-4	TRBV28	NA	CASSSTGMDKNIQYF	TGTGCCAGCAGTTCGACAGGGATGGACAAAAACATTCAGTACTTC
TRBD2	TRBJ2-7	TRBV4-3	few	CASSQTSGRIDEQYF	TGCGCCAGCAGCCAGACTAGCGGGAGAATCGACGAGCAGTACTTC
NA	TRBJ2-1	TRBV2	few	CASRDSGLGVEQFF	TGTGCCAGCAGGGACTCGGGACTGGGCGTTGAGCAGTTCTTC
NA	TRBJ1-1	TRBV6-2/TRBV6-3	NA	CASHQGTEAFF	TGTGCCAGCCATCAGGGAACTGAAGCTTTCTTT
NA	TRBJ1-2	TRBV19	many	CASSAHPTNYGYTF	TGTGCCAGTAGTGCACACCCAACTAACTATGGCTACACCTTC
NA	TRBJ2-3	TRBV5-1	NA	CASSLVPTNPPEGRSTDTQYF	TGCGCCAGCAGCTTGGTACCTACCAACCCCCCAGAGGGTCGGAGCACAGATACGCAGTATTTT